This T cell receptor beta chain was obtained from a study of OX40 agonist ivuxolimab in advanced cancers. About the study: Every 2 weeks, patients received ivuxolimab intravenously, dosed at 0.01 to 10 mg/kg. Among those enrolled, mean age was about 63 years (range about 23 to 85) and approximately 80% were male.

The CDR3 is made up of 13 amino acids. CDR1 SGHTA and CDR2 FQGNSA come from the germline V gene. Trimming pared 1 base from V and 12 bases from J, leaving 12 bases between. With regard to this clone: The antigen is not known.

Overall study results and limits: Low normalized T-cell clonal expansion also characterized some of the nonresponders.

The table came from immunoSEQ multiplex PCR; TCRdb's copy has only in-frame clones and leaves some out. Of roughly 71,000 clones listed, 85% are singletons. The sequence was collected from an adult with an advanced solid tumor such as melanoma, head and neck, liver or kidney cancer. The V gene is TRBV7-2, the J gene TRBJ1-4, with D unclear. Material: CD4+ or CD8+ T cells sorted from blood, obtained in a trial of the OX40 agonist ivuxolimab. CDR3 residues: CASSLGDLGELFF. Here the CDR3 DNA reads TGTGCCAGCAGCTTAGGTGATCTCGGGGAACTGTTTTTT. Full variable domain (outside the CDR3, taken from reference TRBV7-2 and TRBJ1-4): GAGVSQSPSNKVTEKGKDVELRCDPISGHTALYWYRQSLGQGLEFLIYFQGNSAPDKSGLPSDRFSAERTGGSVSTLTIQRTQQEDSAVYLCASSLGDLGELFFGSGTQLSVL.